The rows below give T cell receptor beta chains drawn from one sample of a study of T cell repertoires in cytomegalovirus infection. MiXCR, applied by TCRdb to the reads, yields one record per CDR3 protein. The data hold about a million distinct CDR3 sequences, with around 30% observed a single time. No cognate antigen is known for these TCRs. The sequencing here drew on cultured CD8+ T cells from PBMCs, taken from culture after CMV antigen stimulation. The receptors were sampled from a human donor in good health (CMV status not recorded). Some clones in this sample may be carry-over from other donors' samples. Both conserved end residues are part of each CDR3. Fields, in order: V gene, J gene, clone size, D gene, CDR3 protein, CDR3 DNA. D genes are given only for firm matches. Clone size is stated in some rows and not others, as once, few, many or a class when expanded.

>TRBV19|TRBJ1-1|few|NA
CASTYRTVPMNTEAFF
TGTGCCAGTACGTATCGGACAGTCCCAATGAACACTGAAGCTTTCTTT
>TRBV13|TRBJ1-1|NA|NA
CASSLANWNTEAFF
TGTGCCAGCAGCTTAGCAAACTGGAACACTGAAGCTTTCTTT
>TRBV7-6|TRBJ2-7|few|NA
CASSLEAGNSYEQYF
TGTGCCAGCAGCTTAGAGGCAGGGAACTCCTACGAGCAGTACTTC
>TRBV6-5|TRBJ1-4|NA|NA
CASSSKLDLLYEKLFF
TGTGCCAGCAGTTCTAAACTCGACCTACTATATGAAAAACTGTTTTTT
>TRBV6-6|TRBJ1-5|NA|NA
CASHGRSNQPQHF
TGTGCCAGTCATGGGAGGAGCAATCAGCCCCAGCATTTT
>TRBV6-6|TRBJ2-5|few|TRBD2
CASISQVAGIETQYF
TGTGCCAGCATATCGCAGGTAGCGGGGATCGAGACCCAGTACTTC
>TRBV7-9|TRBJ1-2|NA|TRBD1
CASSLSGDRGIYGYTF
TGTGCCAGCAGCTTATCTGGGGACAGGGGGATCTATGGCTACACCTTC
>TRBV6-2/TRBV6-3|TRBJ1-1|few|NA
CASSYRRITEAFF
TGTGCCAGCAGTTACAGAAGGATCACTGAAGCTTTCTTT
>TRBV15|TRBJ2-1|NA|TRBD2
CSTSRIIAGPIGNEQFF
TGTTCCACCAGCAGAATAATAGCGGGGCCGATTGGTAATGAGCAGTTCTTC
>TRBV7-8|TRBJ2-2|many|TRBD1
CASSLLSGTENTGELFF
TGTGCCAGCAGCTTATTGTCCGGGACAGAGAACACCGGGGAGCTGTTTTTT
>TRBV6-6|TRBJ1-1|NA|TRBD1
CASTHSTGQANTEAFF
TGTGCCAGCACCCATTCCACGGGACAGGCGAACACTGAAGCTTTCTTT
>TRBV12-3/TRBV12-4|TRBJ2-1|few|NA
CASTRGYLNEQFF
TGTGCCAGCACCCGAGGGTACCTCAATGAGCAGTTCTTC
>TRBV18|TRBJ2-1|few|TRBD2
CASSPLISGGYNEQFF
TGTGCCAGCTCACCCCTGATTAGCGGGGGTTACAATGAGCAGTTCTTC
>TRBV13|TRBJ2-3|NA|NA
CASSLEEERTDTQYF
TGTGCCAGCAGCTTAGAAGAGGAACGCACAGATACGCAGTATTTT
>TRBV12-3/TRBV12-4|TRBJ1-2|many|NA
CASSFSAGGYTF
TGTGCCAGCAGTTTTTCCGCTGGTGGCTACACCTTC
>TRBV12-3/TRBV12-4|TRBJ2-1|NA|TRBD1
CASSLTGFNEQFF
TGTGCCAGCAGTTTGACAGGGTTCAATGAGCAGTTCTTC
>TRBV7-6|TRBJ2-1|NA|NA
CASTLGGGKGGFF
TGTGCCAGCACCTTGGGAGGGGGCAAGGGTGGGTTCTTC
>TRBV27|TRBJ1-2|NA|NA
CASSSRVAFYGNTF
TGTGCCAGCAGCTCCCGGGTCGCCTTCTATGGCAACACCTTC
>TRBV7-6|TRBJ1-3|few|NA
CASSLGTADSGNTIYF
TGTGCCAGCAGCTTAGGGACGGCGGATTCTGGAAACACCATATATTTT
>TRBV12-5|TRBJ2-7|many|TRBD1
CASAPRGDRVNEQYF
TGTGCTAGTGCCCCCAGAGGTGACAGGGTCAACGAGCAGTACTTC
>TRBV15|TRBJ2-1|few|NA
CATSRGSSDRRYNEQFF
TGTGCCACCAGCAGAGGAAGCAGCGACAGGCGATACAATGAGCAGTTCTTC
>TRBV6-2/TRBV6-3|TRBJ2-7|NA|NA
CASSSARTTTYEQYF
TGTGCCAGCAGTTCCGCGAGGACGACTACCTACGAGCAGTACTTC
>TRBV27|TRBJ2-3|NA|NA
CASRRPLTDTQYF
TGTGCCAGCAGGCGCCCCCTTACAGATACGCAGTATTTT
>TRBV29-1|TRBJ2-1|NA|NA
CSVVAGMDNEQFF
TGCAGCGTTGTGGCAGGGATGGATAATGAGCAGTTCTTC
>TRBV19|TRBJ1-2|few|NA
CASTAGKKANYGYTF
TGTGCCAGTACCGCTGGAAAAAAAGCTAACTATGGCTACACCTTC
>TRBV20-1|TRBJ1-1|few|NA
CSTLHHGTEAFF
TGCAGTACCCTCCACCACGGAACTGAAGCTTTCTTT
>TRBV6-2/TRBV6-3|TRBJ1-1|few|NA
CASSSDSWFGGVANTEAFF
TGTGCCAGCAGTTCGGACAGCTGGTTCGGAGGGGTAGCAAACACTGAAGCTTTCTTT
>TRBV25-1|TRBJ1-2|NA|NA
CASSEYDGYTF
TGTGCCAGCAGTGAATACGATGGCTACACCTTC
>TRBV9|TRBJ1-6|NA|NA
CASSVTGLNNSPLHF
TGTGCCAGCAGCGTCACAGGGTTGAATAATTCACCCCTCCACTTT
>TRBV6-5|TRBJ2-5|many|NA
CASSYLGRETQYF
TGTGCCAGCAGTTACCTGGGGAGGGAGACCCAGTACTTC
>TRBV29-1|TRBJ1-2|NA|NA
CSVVGSRYGYTF
TGCAGCGTTGTGGGGAGTAGGTATGGCTACACCTTC
>TRBV9|TRBJ2-1|few|TRBD2
CASSPSGPAGANNEQFF
TGTGCCAGCAGCCCTTCGGGCCCAGCGGGGGCGAACAATGAGCAGTTCTTC
>TRBV6-5|TRBJ2-2|few|TRBD2
CASSYSLAGVMELFF
TGTGCCAGCAGTTACTCATTAGCGGGGGTTATGGAGCTGTTTTTT
>TRBV5-5|TRBJ1-5|few|NA
CASSFSTKVSNQPQHF
TGTGCCAGCAGCTTTTCGACGAAAGTCAGCAATCAGCCCCAGCATTTT
>TRBV20-1|TRBJ2-6|few|NA
CSARDLARISSGANVLTF
TGCAGTGCTAGAGATTTGGCCAGAATTAGCTCTGGGGCCAACGTCCTGACTTTC
>TRBV6-6|TRBJ2-2|few|NA
CASSSLEGWGTGELFF
TGTGCCAGCAGTTCCTTGGAAGGTTGGGGCACCGGGGAGCTGTTTTTT
>TRBV7-8|TRBJ2-5|many|TRBD2
CASSPSGEQETQYF
TGTGCCAGCAGCCCTAGCGGGGAGCAAGAGACCCAGTACTTC
>TRBV6-2/TRBV6-3|TRBJ2-1|NA|NA
CASSTAQYNEQFF
TGTGCCAGCTCCACGGCACAATACAATGAGCAGTTCTTC
>TRBV5-4|TRBJ1-2|NA|TRBD1
CASNTGEYNYGYTF
TGTGCCAGCAACACAGGGGAATACAACTATGGCTACACCTTC
>TRBV6-5|TRBJ2-1|few|TRBD2
CASGLAGGVTYNEQFF
TGTGCCAGTGGACTAGCGGGGGGTGTCACCTACAATGAGCAGTTCTTC
>TRBV5-1|TRBJ1-2|NA|NA
CASRQGQNGYTF
TGCGCCAGCAGACAAGGACAGAATGGCTACACCTTC
>TRBV10-3|TRBJ1-6|NA|TRBD1
CAISDETGGENSPLHF
TGTGCCATCAGTGATGAGACAGGGGGCGAAAATTCACCCCTCCACTTT
>TRBV20-1|TRBJ1-2|NA|TRBD1
CSASSGTASYGYTF
TGCAGTGCTAGTTCCGGGACAGCGAGTTATGGCTACACCTTC